This T cell receptor (beta chain) stems from a study of naive and memory T cell subsets. Whole-study results and caveats: A few larger clonotypes appeared in naive repertoires, especially CD8, possibly memory cells re-expressing CD45RA. Naive and memory subsets had different power law exponents for TCR abundance.

An equimolar mix of two oligonucleotides served as the beta constant-region primer for TRBC1 and TRBC2. Four rounds of PCR amplified the ligated cDNA using nested alpha and beta constant-region primers plus SP2. TCRdb itself ran the UMI-ligation and nested PCR reads through MiXCR, one entry per CDR3 protein. The sample shows around 140,000 distinct CDR3 sequences, approximately 20% of them seen only once. Regarding this clonotype: Its antigen is not known.

Alpha and beta libraries were amplified separately from the second PCR onward. CDR3 size: 15 residues. Losses at the gene ends were 2 bases for V and 5 bases for J; bases not matched to a gene: 6. Germline CDR1 MNHEY, CDR2 SMNVEV (reference sequence). This chain joins TRBV27 and TRBJ1-5, with 7 bases fitting TRBD1. The sample comprised naive CD8+ T cells from blood. The receptor was derived from a human donor in good health. CDR3 amino acids: CASSLAFTGDQPQHF. As DNA, the CDR3 is TGTGCCAGCAGTTTAGCATTTACAGGGGATCAGCCCCAGCATTTT.